Listed below are T cell receptor beta chains from one sample, sequenced in a study of shared clonotypes between healthy human individuals. Measured with immunoSEQ multiplex PCR; TCRdb has only the in-frame clones, and not every one. The data show some 1 million clones, roughly 80% seen once. The sample comprised memory CD4+ T cells sorted from blood. The receptors originated from a man aged 18 to 29 in good health. Each CDR3 is given with its conserved first and last residue. A D gene is named only where the DNA matches it firmly. Only some rows state a clone size, as once, few, many or a class for expanded clones.

many	TRBV5-4	TRBJ2-1	-	TGTGCCAGCAGCCTCGACAGGAGCTCCTACAATGAGCAGTTCTTC	CASSLDRSSYNEQFF
-	TRBV2	TRBJ1-1	-	TGTGCCAGCAGCGAGGGTGGTGGCGGGGCTTTCTTT	CASSEGGGGAFF
few	TRBV6-8	TRBJ2-3	-	TGTGCCAGCAGCCCCGAGGACGGGAGCGCCTATTTT	CASSPEDGSAYF
-	TRBV7-2	TRBJ1-1	TRBD1	TGTGCCAGCAGCTTAGGGACAGGGCGAATTAGGGGCACTGAAGCTTTCTTT	CASSLGTGRIRGTEAFF
-	TRBV20-1	TRBJ2-2	-	TGCAGTGCTGGCCTTCGGGGGGAGCTGTTTTTT	CSAGLRGELFF
-	TRBV18	TRBJ1-2	-	TGTGCCAGCTCAAATGGCTATGGCTACACCTTC	CASSNGYGYTF
-	TRBV19	TRBJ2-1	-	TGTGCCAGTATCGTATGGGTCAATGAGCAGTTCTTC	CASIVWVNEQFF
-	TRBV7-6	TRBJ1-2	-	TGTGCCAGCAGCCTCCCCCACGGGCCTCGTAGGTATGGCTACACCTTC	CASSLPHGPRRYGYTF
-	TRBV7-2	TRBJ2-2	-	TGTGCCAGCAGCTTAGCAATCGGGCTGGGCACCGGGGAGCTGTTTTTT	CASSLAIGLGTGELFF
-	TRBV30	TRBJ2-3	-	TGTGCCTGGACCTCCCCAGGGGACGTCACAGATACGCAGTATTTT	CAWTSPGDVTDTQYF
-	TRBV4-1	TRBJ1-3	-	TGCGCCAGCAGCCAAGGAGGGAGGGCTGGAAACACCATATATTTT	CASSQGGRAGNTIYF
-	TRBV2	TRBJ1-4	-	TGTGCCAGCAGTGATGTTGGCGGACACACTAATGAAAAACTGTTTTTT	CASSDVGGHTNEKLFF
-	TRBV5-6	TRBJ1-5	TRBD1	TGTGCCAGCAGCTCGCAGACCACAGGGGGCGCGTACCAGCCCCAGCATTTT	CASSSQTTGGAYQPQHF
-	TRBV4-1	TRBJ2-6	-	TGCGCCAGCAGCCAAGAACCGGGTCCTGGGGCCAACGTCCTGACTTTC	CASSQEPGPGANVLTF
few	TRBV9	TRBJ1-2	TRBD1	TGTGCCAGCAGCACCCCGACAGGGGGGATGGGCTACACCTTC	CASSTPTGGMGYTF
few	TRBV4-1	TRBJ2-2	TRBD1	TGCGCCAGCAGCCAAGATCCCCCAGACAGGGAGTGGAACACCGGGGAGCTGTTTTTT	CASSQDPPDREWNTGELFF
-	TRBV4-3	TRBJ1-2	TRBD1	TGCGCCAGCAGCCAAGGGACAGGGATCATCGCTAACTATGGCTACACCTTC	CASSQGTGIIANYGYTF
-	TRBV4-3	TRBJ2-2	TRBD2	TGCGCCAGCAGTCTATGGGGAGGGCCCAGCACCGGGGAGCTGTTTTTT	CASSLWGGPSTGELFF
-	TRBV6-1	TRBJ2-7	-	TGTGCCAGCACTTGGTATGACGAGCAGTACTTC	CASTWYDEQYF
-	TRBV5-8	TRBJ2-1	-	TGTGCCAGCAGTCGAGCCGGGGCCCGTTATGCGAATGAGCAGTTCTTC	CASSRAGARYANEQFF
few	TRBV19	TRBJ2-5	-	TGTGCCAGTAGTCCGGACGGACTATCCCAAGAGACCCAGTACTTC	CASSPDGLSQETQYF
-	TRBV7-2	TRBJ2-7	-	TGTGCCAGCAGCTTAGATGTCGGGACTTCCCGGGAGTACTTC	CASSLDVGTSREYF
-	TRBV11-2	TRBJ2-5	-	TGTGCCAGCAGCTCCCGGCCAGAAGAGACCCAGTACTTC	CASSSRPEETQYF
-	TRBV9	TRBJ2-7	-	TGTGCCAGCAGCGTACTCCCTACCCCCGGGAACGAGCAGTACTTC	CASSVLPTPGNEQYF
-	TRBV7-9	TRBJ2-1	-	TGTGCCAGCAGCCGTGGTAATATCGGTCAGTTCTTC	CASSRGNIGQFF
-	TRBV19	TRBJ1-1	-	TGTGCCAGTAGTCCGACGTTATTGAACACTGAAGCTTTCTTT	CASSPTLLNTEAFF
-	TRBV2	TRBJ2-5	TRBD2	TGTGCCGCGCGTCCTAGCGGGAGGGTGGAGACCCAGTACTTC	CAARPSGRVETQYF
-	TRBV6-4	TRBJ1-4	-	TGTGCCAGCAGTGATGGGACAACTAATGAAAAACTGTTTTTT	CASSDGTTNEKLFF
-	TRBV6-7	TRBJ1-6	-	TGTGCCAGCAACAACGTCGGGGTTCAGGGCTCACCCTTTAATTCACCCCTCCACTTT	CASNNVGVQGSPFNSPLHF
once	TRBV4-1	TRBJ2-1	TRBD2	TGCGCCAGCAGCCCCAGACTAGCGGGAGACAATGAGCAGTTCTTC	CASSPRLAGDNEQFF
-	TRBV6-5	TRBJ2-7	-	TGTGCCAGCAGTTACGCGGCAGGGGGGTCCTACGAGCAGTACTTC	CASSYAAGGSYEQYF
few	TRBV6-1	TRBJ2-5	-	TGTGCCAGCAGTGAACAGCACAGACAACGACCCCAAGAGACCCAGTACTTC	CASSEQHRQRPQETQYF
once	TRBV27	TRBJ1-5	-	TGTGCCAGCAGTTTATGGGGTAGCAATCAGCCCCAGCATTTT	CASSLWGSNQPQHF
-	TRBV10-1	TRBJ1-6	TRBD1	TGCGCCAGCAGTGAAGGGACAGGAACAAATTCACCCCTCCACTTT	CASSEGTGTNSPLHF
-	TRBV18	TRBJ2-5	TRBD1	TGTGCCAGCTCACCACCGGGTCGGACAGGGGGCGCGGAGACCCAGTACTTC	CASSPPGRTGGAETQYF
-	TRBV7-9	TRBJ1-5	-	TGTGCCAGCAGCTCCCCGGGGTACAATCAGCCCCAGCATTTT	CASSSPGYNQPQHF
-	TRBV5-1	TRBJ2-3	-	TGCGCCAGCATGACCACGGCTGGGAATAGTGCGGATACGCAGTATTTT	CASMTTAGNSADTQYF
few	TRBV19	TRBJ1-1	TRBD1	TGTGCTGCAGGGGGAAGGGGGCTGGTCACTGAAGCTTTCTTT	CAAGGRGLVTEAFF
-	TRBV29-1	TRBJ2-6	-	TGCGCTGGCTCAGCAGGTTCTTCCAACGTCCTGACTTTC	CAGSAGSSNVLTF
-	TRBV6-1	TRBJ1-1	-	TGTGCCAGCAAGGACGGACTGAACACTGAAGCTTTCTTT	CASKDGLNTEAFF
-	TRBV7-2	TRBJ2-1	-	TGTGCCAGCAGCTTATCTTCTTTTTACAATGAGCAGTTCTTC	CASSLSSFYNEQFF
-	TRBV28	TRBJ2-7	TRBD1	TGTGCCAGCAGAGGACAGGGGGTCTACGAGCAGTACTTC	CASRGQGVYEQYF
-	TRBV7-2	TRBJ2-5	-	TGTGCCAGCAGCTTAGCCCCTAATTACGAGACCCAGTACTTC	CASSLAPNYETQYF
-	TRBV9	TRBJ2-5	TRBD1	TGTGCCAGCAGCGTAGACAGGGGCCAAGAGACCCAGTACTTC	CASSVDRGQETQYF
-	TRBV28	TRBJ2-7	TRBD2	TGTGCCAGCACCCCCAGGCGGGGGTCCTACGAGCAGTACTTC	CASTPRRGSYEQYF
-	TRBV11-2	TRBJ2-7	TRBD2	TGTGCCAGCAGCTTCCGGGGGGTCCACGAGCAGTACTTC	CASSFRGVHEQYF